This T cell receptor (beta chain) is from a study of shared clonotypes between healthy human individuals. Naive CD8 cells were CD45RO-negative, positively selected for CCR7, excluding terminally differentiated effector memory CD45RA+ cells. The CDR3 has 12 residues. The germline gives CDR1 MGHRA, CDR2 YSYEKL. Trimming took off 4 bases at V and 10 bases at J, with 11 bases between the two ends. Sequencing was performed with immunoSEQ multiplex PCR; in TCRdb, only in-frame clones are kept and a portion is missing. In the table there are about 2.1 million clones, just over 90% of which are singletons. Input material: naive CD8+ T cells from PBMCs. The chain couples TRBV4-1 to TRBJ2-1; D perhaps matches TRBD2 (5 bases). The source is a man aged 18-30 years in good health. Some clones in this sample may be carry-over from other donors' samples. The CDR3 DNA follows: TGCGCCAGCAGCCCCCAAGGAGGAGAGCAGTTCTTC. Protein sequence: CASSPQGGEQFF.